This T cell receptor beta chain stems from a study of CD8 T cells in ankylosing spondylitis. Via MiXCR, TCRdb re-called the 5' RACE reads, giving one row per CDR3 protein. The table records 750,000 to 850,000 distinct CDR3 sequences, about 11% of them present only once. A note on this clonotype: Its antigen remains unknown.

Study conclusions and caveats: Seemingly characteristic of ankylosing spondylitis blood was a TCR beta motif consisting of about 8 highly homologous variants.

Between the trimmed V and J ends, which lost 3 bases and 0 bases, there was a span of 11 bases. Germline V gives CDR1 DFQATT, CDR2 SNEGSKA (reference sequence). This CDR3 contains 14 residues. The chain combines TRBV20-1 with TRBJ1-1; D call uncertain. Sequenced input: blood, either unsorted or a sorted T cell fraction (not recorded which). This sequence was found in a male donor with ankylosing spondylitis. CDR3 sequence (DNA): TGCAGTGCTAGTAATGTCGGGATGAACACTGAAGCTTTCTTT. Its protein is CSASNVGMNTEAFF.